Sequencing of this T cell receptor beta chain was carried out in a study of blood T cell repertoires in COVID-19. Study-level information: PBMCs, B-cell-depleted T cells, or T cells provided the cDNA or gDNA that made up the material.

This clone was recorded a few times. The CDR3 runs to 14 residues. Germline values: CDR1 WNHNN, CDR2 SYGVQD (reference sequence). The V end was cut by 0 bases, the J end by 16 bases, with 16 bases between. Libraries were prepared by immunoSEQ multiplex PCR; TCRdb keeps only in-frame clonotypes and omits some of them. The sample carries tens of thousands of clones, almost 80% recorded once. This TCR was sampled from a man aged 80 or over with acute or convalescent COVID-19. The specimen sequenced was peripheral blood. The chain employs TRBV10-1 and TRBJ1-6; D call uncertain. CDR3 DNA sequence: TGCGCCAGCAGTGAGTCGTCGTCGACAACTTTTCTCCACTTT. Protein: CASSESSSTTFLHF.